The sequence of this T cell receptor (beta chain) was determined in a study of T cell responses to AZD1222 COVID-19 vaccine. For the study at large: Second-dose timings of about 4 or about 12 weeks were pooled.

Study-level points and caveats: Clonal diversity may have been underestimated, and the donors were mostly white British, with more females than males. A rise in Spike-specific TCR breadth and depth followed two AZD1222 doses.

Clones were sequenced by immunoSEQ multiplex PCR, and TCRdb holds only the in-frame ones, with some missing. Among some 120,000 clones, around 87% were seen once, and the ten largest hold around 1.2%. Note on this clone: Antigen unknown.

CDR1 is ENHRY and CDR2 is SYGVKD in the germline V gene. The length of the CDR3 is 13 residues. Sequenced material: peripheral blood, taken on day 0 of AZD1222 vaccination. J is TRBJ2-6 and V is TRBV10-3; D is uncertain. The sequence derives from an adult in good health. CDR3 region: CAHAPAGANVLTF. In nucleotides, the CDR3 is TGTGCTCACGCCCCGGCTGGGGCCAACGTCCTGACTTTC.